The sequence of this T cell receptor (beta chain) was determined in a study of beta chain features in type 1 diabetes. This clone was seen repeatedly, ten times or more. The sequenced template was cDNA made from the entire isolated RNA. Method: immunoSEQ multiplex PCR; TCRdb's copy keeps in-frame clones and lacks some. The profile shows around 250,000 clones, less than 35% of them singletons. The sample taken for sequencing was central memory CD4+ T cells from blood. The sequence was obtained from a man younger than 45 in good health.

The CDR3 sequence: CASSSTSRPLDTQYF. CDR3 DNA: TGCGCCAGCAGCTCGACCAGCAGACCTCTCGATACGCAGTATTTT. This sequence joins TRBV5-1 and TRBJ2-3; D ambiguous. Germline CDR1 reads SGHRS; CDR2 reads YFSETQ. The CDR3 totals 15 residues. V dropped 3 bases and J dropped 6 bases, with 17 bases sitting between them.